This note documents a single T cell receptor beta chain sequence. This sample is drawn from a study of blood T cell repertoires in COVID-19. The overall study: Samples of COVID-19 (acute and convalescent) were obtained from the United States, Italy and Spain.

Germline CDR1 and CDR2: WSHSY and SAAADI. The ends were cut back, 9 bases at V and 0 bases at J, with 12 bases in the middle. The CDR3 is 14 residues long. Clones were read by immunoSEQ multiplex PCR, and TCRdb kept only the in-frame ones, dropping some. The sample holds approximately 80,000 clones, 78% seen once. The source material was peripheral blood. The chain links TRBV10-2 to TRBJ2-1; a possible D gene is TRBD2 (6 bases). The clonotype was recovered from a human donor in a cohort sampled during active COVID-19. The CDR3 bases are TGCGCCAGTAGTAAGACTAGCTCCTACAATGAGCAGTTCTTC. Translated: CASSKTSSYNEQFF.